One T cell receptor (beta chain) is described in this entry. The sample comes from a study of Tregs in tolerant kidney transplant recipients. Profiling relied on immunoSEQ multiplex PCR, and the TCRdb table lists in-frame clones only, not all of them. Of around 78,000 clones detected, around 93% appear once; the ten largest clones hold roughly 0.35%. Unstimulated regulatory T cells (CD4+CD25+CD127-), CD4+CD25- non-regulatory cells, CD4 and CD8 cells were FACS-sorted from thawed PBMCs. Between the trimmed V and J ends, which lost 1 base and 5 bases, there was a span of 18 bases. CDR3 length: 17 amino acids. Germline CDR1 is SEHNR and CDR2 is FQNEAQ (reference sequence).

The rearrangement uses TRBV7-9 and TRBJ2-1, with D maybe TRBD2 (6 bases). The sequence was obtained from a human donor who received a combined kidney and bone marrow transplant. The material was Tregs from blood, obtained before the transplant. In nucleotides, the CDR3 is TGTGCCAGCAGCTTAGTAAATAGCGGCTATTACCACAATGAGCAGTTCTTC. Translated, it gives CASSLVNSGYYHNEQFF.